The clone carrying this TCR beta chain was seen a single time. The sample comes from a study of blood T cell repertoires in COVID-19. Across the whole study: T cells, B-cell-depleted T cells, or PBMCs supplied cDNA or gDNA.

Those enrolled, adults aged roughly 18 to 100 years, came from around 25 US areas. Symptom resolution, clearance, or two negative PCRs marked donors in Cohort 3 as recovered. Assay used: immunoSEQ multiplex PCR; TCRdb lists only in-frame clones, some missing. The sample contains hundreds of thousands of clones, approximately 88% of which appear only once. V lost 0 bases to trimming and J lost 3 bases, with 12 bases between them. CDR1 and CDR2 from the germline V gene are SGHAT and FQNNGV. The CDR3 is 15 residues long. Sequencing input: PBMCs or T cells enriched from blood (not recorded which). The source is a woman aged 18-29 years who had recovered from COVID-19. The chain carries TRBV11-2 and TRBJ2-7; possible D gene TRBD1, 6 bases. The chain's CDR3 is CASSLDLTGNYEQYF. CDR3 DNA sequence: TGTGCCAGCAGCTTAGACCTGACAGGTAACTACGAGCAGTACTTC.